A selection of T cell receptor beta chains follows, all from one sample in a study of CD8 T cells in Susac syndrome. TCRdb re-derived calls from the immunoSEQ multiplex PCR reads in MiXCR, one entry per CDR3 protein. The data hold about 160,000 distinct CDR3 sequences, with about 94% observed a single time. The sequencing sample was made of CD4+ T cells from PBMCs. All receptors come from a human donor in good health. CDR3s include the opening cysteine and the closing phenylalanine or tryptophan. The D gene is left open where the match is weak. Size is omitted from some rows. Given values are once, few, many or a class for expanded clones.

j_call,clone_size,v_call,cdr3_length,d_call,cdr3_nt,cdr3_aa
TRBJ1-2,NA,TRBV5-1,12,NA,TGCGCCAGCACACTAACTAACTATGGCTACACCTTC,CASTLTNYGYTF
TRBJ1-1,NA,TRBV7-9,14,NA,TGTGCCAGCAGCCCCCCGGGGGGGATGACTGAAGCTTTCTTT,CASSPPGGMTEAFF
TRBJ2-3,NA,TRBV20-1,12,NA,TGCAGTCAGAGACGGGCCCTTGGGTCGCAGTATTTT,CSQRRALGSQYF
TRBJ2-5,NA,TRBV5-1,15,TRBD2,TGCGCCAGCAGCTTGGACGGGACTACCGAAGAGACCCAGTACTTC,CASSLDGTTEETQYF
TRBJ1-2,NA,TRBV20-1,12,TRBD1,TGCAGTGCCGCCCAGGGGGACTATGGCTACACCTTC,CSAAQGDYGYTF
TRBJ2-5,NA,TRBV9,14,TRBD2,TGTGCCAGCAGCGCTCTAGCGGGAGAAGAGACCCAGTACTTC,CASSALAGEETQYF
TRBJ2-7,NA,TRBV20-1,13,NA,TGCAGTGCCCCCTCGTTGTTCCCCTACGAGCAGTACTTC,CSAPSLFPYEQYF
TRBJ1-4,NA,TRBV5-1,17,NA,TGCGCCAGCAGCGTTGGTGGTTCGGCAGCAACTAATGAAAAACTGTTTTTT,CASSVGGSAATNEKLFF
TRBJ2-3,once,TRBV4-1,14,TRBD2,TGCGCCAGCAGCCCCGGGACTAGCATGGATACGCAGTATTTT,CASSPGTSMDTQYF
TRBJ1-2,NA,TRBV6-6,15,NA,TGTGCCAGCAGTTACTCGACGATCCGGGGAGACGGCTACACCTTC,CASSYSTIRGDGYTF
TRBJ2-3,NA,TRBV6-1,13,NA,TGTGCCAGCAGTGTTGTGGGCACAGATACGCAGTATTTT,CASSVVGTDTQYF
TRBJ1-6,NA,TRBV11-3,13,NA,TGTGCCAGCAGCAAATCTGAGAATTCACCCCTCCACTTT,CASSKSENSPLHF
TRBJ1-4,few,TRBV4-1,15,NA,TGCGCCAGCAGCCGTGGGGGCGCCGGTAATGAAAAACTGTTTTTT,CASSRGGAGNEKLFF
TRBJ2-3,NA,TRBV2,13,NA,TGTGCCAGCAGTCAGGACTACACAGATACGCAGTATTTT,CASSQDYTDTQYF
TRBJ1-1,once,TRBV3-1,18,TRBD1,TGTGCCAGCAGCCCAAGCCAAGGACAGGGGGCGATGAACACTGAAGCTTTCTTT,CASSPSQGQGAMNTEAFF
TRBJ2-2,NA,TRBV5-4,15,TRBD1,TGTGCCAGCAGCTTTGGACAGGGGAACACCGGGGAGCTGTTTTTT,CASSFGQGNTGELFF
TRBJ2-1,once,TRBV21-1,14,NA,TGTGCCAGCAGCCCCCGACAGGGGCACAATGAGCAGTTCTTC,CASSPRQGHNEQFF
TRBJ1-6,few,TRBV19,15,NA,TGTGCCAGTAGTACTCGAGGGATTAACAATTCACCCCTCCACTTT,CASSTRGINNSPLHF
TRBJ1-2,NA,TRBV29-1,15,NA,TGCAGCGTTCAAAAACCGGAGCGGGCTAACTATGGCTACACCTTC,CSVQKPERANYGYTF
TRBJ1-2,NA,TRBV5-6,14,TRBD1,TGTGCCAGCAGCTTACAGGGGGTAGGGAGTGGCTACACCTTC,CASSLQGVGSGYTF
TRBJ1-3,few,TRBV12-3/TRBV12-4,13,NA,TGTGCCAGCAGTTTTGGTCCTGGAAACACCATATATTTT,CASSFGPGNTIYF
TRBJ2-5,once,TRBV5-8,18,TRBD2,TGTGCCAGCAGCTTTGGCAGCGTGGCGGGGGGGAGCCAAGAGACCCAGTACTTC,CASSFGSVAGGSQETQYF
TRBJ2-2,NA,TRBV5-6,11,NA,TGTGCCAGCAGCAGGGACAGGGAGCTGTTTTTT,CASSRDRELFF
TRBJ2-5,NA,TRBV9,14,NA,TGTGCCAGCAGCGTAGAACCCCTCGGGGAGACCCAGTACTTC,CASSVEPLGETQYF
TRBJ1-5,NA,TRBV24-1,16,NA,TGTGCCACCAGCGAACAGGGAGGTAGAACGGGGCAGCCCCAGCATTTT,CATSEQGGRTGQPQHF
TRBJ2-7,NA,TRBV18,14,NA,TGTGCCAGCTCCTCACCGGGCAGGGCAGAAGAGCAGTACTTC,CASSSPGRAEEQYF
TRBJ2-3,NA,TRBV7-9,15,TRBD1,TGTGCCAGCAGCCCTACGGGACAGGGCACAGATACGCAGTATTTT,CASSPTGQGTDTQYF
TRBJ2-5,NA,TRBV5-6,14,NA,TGTGCCAGCAGCTTTGGATATGTGGAAGAGACCCAGTACTTC,CASSFGYVEETQYF
TRBJ1-5,NA,TRBV7-2,15,NA,TGTGCCAGCAGCCCCCAAACCGGGGGAAGACAGCCCCAGCATTTT,CASSPQTGGRQPQHF
TRBJ2-1,NA,TRBV3-1,16,NA,TGTGCCAGCAGCCAAGTTCGTGGGGGGGCCATCCATGAGCAGTTCTTC,CASSQVRGGAIHEQFF
TRBJ2-1,NA,TRBV3-1,14,NA,TGTGCCAGCAGCCCGGCGGAGGGATCAAGAGAGCAGTTCTTC,CASSPAEGSREQFF
TRBJ2-7,NA,TRBV11-2,13,NA,TGTGCCAGCAGCTTAGATCCTCAAAGCGAGCAGTACTTC,CASSLDPQSEQYF
TRBJ1-5,NA,TRBV5-1,15,NA,TGCGCCAGCAGCCCAAGCCCAGGGGTGGATCAGCCCCAGCATTTT,CASSPSPGVDQPQHF
TRBJ2-7,few,TRBV4-1,14,TRBD1,TGCGCCAGCAGCCTAGAGGGACAGGGAGGCGAGCAGTACTTC,CASSLEGQGGEQYF
TRBJ1-4,NA,TRBV5-1,15,NA,TGCGCCAGCAGCCGGGGGAGTGCAACTAATGAAAAACTGTTTTTT,CASSRGSATNEKLFF
TRBJ2-4,NA,TRBV7-9,17,NA,TGTGCCAGCAGCTTATGGGCGGGGTCGGCATCCAAAAACATTCAGTACTTC,CASSLWAGSASKNIQYF
TRBJ1-1,NA,TRBV29-1,13,TRBD1,TGCAGCGCAGCGAGGGACAGCCCCACTGAAGCTTTCTTT,CSAARDSPTEAFF
TRBJ2-3,NA,TRBV3-1,15,TRBD1,TGTGCCAGCAGCCACTACAGGGGGCGCGAAGATACGCAGTATTTT,CASSHYRGREDTQYF
TRBJ1-5,NA,TRBV19,13,NA,TGTGCCAGTAGTATACAGCTGAATCAGCCCCAGCATTTT,CASSIQLNQPQHF
TRBJ2-5,NA,TRBV29-1,13,TRBD2,TGCAGCGGGGATAGCGGGGCCCAAGAGACCCAGTACTTC,CSGDSGAQETQYF
TRBJ1-2,NA,TRBV2,15,TRBD1,TGTGCCAGCAGTGAGGGGGGACAGGGGAACTATGGCTACACCTTC,CASSEGGQGNYGYTF